This T cell receptor beta chain was retrieved from a study of immune evolution from preneoplasia to lung adenocarcinoma. Notes on the study in general: Top clone share appeared to fall from AAH through AIS, MIA, adenocarcinoma. Normal lung had highest clonality; later lesions appeared denser, more diverse.

Details on this clone: The target antigen is unknown.

There are 14 residues in the CDR3. Germline V gives CDR1 SEHNR, CDR2 FQNEAQ (reference sequence). V lost 2 bases to trimming and J lost 0 bases, with 4 bases between them. The assay was immunoSEQ multiplex PCR, and TCRdb's table has in-frame clones only and misses some. The repertoire has under 5,000 clones, roughly 76% of them found once; the top ten carry around 5.9%. Patient tissue came from resections in Japan or China, 2014–2017. H&E slides confirmed each diagnosis, reviewed by two pathologists independently. V is TRBV7-9 and J is TRBJ2-2; D remains ambiguous. The specimen was FFPE adjacent normal lung tissue. The source is a person aged 65-85 years with lung adenocarcinoma. CDR3 DNA: TGTGCCAGCAGCTTACTAGCGAACACCGGGGAGCTGTTTTTT. It codes for CASSLLANTGELFF.